Below are 24 T cell receptor beta chains sequenced from a single sample in a study of CD8 T cells in ankylosing spondylitis (TCRdb year 2017). Libraries were made using 5' RACE. These reads were obtained on an Illumina HiSeq 2500. TCRdb reran the public reads through fastp at Q25 and MiXCR, keeping productive beta chains. A single entry per CDR3 protein holds the most common genes and DNA from its merged rows. In this sample the table shows fewer than 250,000 distinct CDR3 sequences, roughly 25% of which occur a single time. The top ten hold under 8% of the sample. The source material was blood, either unsorted or a sorted T cell fraction (not recorded which). These receptor sequences come from a male donor with ankylosing spondylitis or in good health (not recorded which).

This clonotype was counted ten times or more. V gene TRBV20-1 combines with J gene TRBJ2-7, with a possible D match to TRBD1 (5 bases). The ends were cut back, 1 base at V and 3 bases at J, with 7 bases in the middle. CDR1 and CDR2 (germline): DFQATT, SNEGSKA (reference sequence). This CDR3 has 12 amino acids. The CDR3 nucleotides are TGCAGTGCTAGAGGACAGCGCTACGAGCAGTACTTC. Encoded protein: CSARGQRYEQYF.

The chain employs TRBV20-1 and TRBJ1-1; possibly TRBD1 for D (6 bases). The CDR3 is 15 amino acids. V was clipped by 5 bases and J by 1 base, with 17 bases between them. Germline V gene lookup returns CDR1 DFQATT and CDR2 SNEGSKA (reference sequence). The CDR3 spells CSADIGGRRNTEAFF. The CDR3, as DNA: TGCAGTGCTGATATTGGGGGGCGGAGGAACACTGAAGCTTTCTTT.

This clonotype was seen many times. The chain employs TRBV11-2 and TRBJ2-2, with 7 bases that match TRBD1. J lost 0 bases, V lost 4 bases, and 2 bases had no gene match. Germline V CDR1 and CDR2: SGHAT, FQNNGV. The CDR3 consists of 15 residues. CDR3 sequence reads: CASSWGTANTGELFF. The CDR3 nucleotides are TGTGCCAGCAGCTGGGGGACAGCGAACACCGGGGAGCTGTTTTTT. The variable domain in full, completed from reference TRBV11-2 and TRBJ2-2, reads EAGVAQSPRYKIIEKRQSVAFWCNPISGHATLYWYQQILGQGPKLLIQFQNNGVVDDSQLPKDRFSAERLKGVDSTLKIQPAKLEDSAVYLCASSWGTANTGELFFGEGSRLTVL.

This clonotype was counted many times. This rearrangement joins TRBV12-3 or TRBV12-4 to TRBJ2-2, with TRBD2 identical over 14 bases. This CDR3 comprises 20 residues. Trimming cost V 3 bases and J 3 bases; bases outside gene matches: 12. The CDR3 sequence: CASSLTPGLAGGRYTGELFF. Here the CDR3 DNA reads TGTGCCAGCAGTTTGACTCCCGGACTAGCGGGAGGACGGTACACCGGGGAGCTGTTTTTT.

As regards this clonotype: Just one base apart from a much larger clone, this may be a read error. The gene calls are TRBV6-5 and TRBJ2-3; 7 bases match TRBD2. CDR3 size: 15 residues. V shed 2 bases and J 1 base; nucleotides not matched to a gene: 3. Germline assignment: CDR1 MNHEY and CDR2 SVGAGI. Here the CDR3 DNA reads TGTGCCAGCAGTTACCGGGGAGGGGGCACAGATACGCAGTATTTT. The encoded protein is CASSYRGGGTDTQYF.

This sequence joins TRBV29-1 and TRBJ1-6, with 9 bases identical to TRBD1. The CDR3 is 14 amino acids. Losses at the gene ends were 6 bases for V and 10 bases for J; bases not matched to a gene: 10. Germline loops: CDR1 SQVTM, CDR2 ANQGSEA. CDR3 bases: TGCAGCGTGACCGGGACAGGGCCTGAATCACCCCTCCACTTT. It translates to CSVTGTGPESPLHF.

This clonotype was seen ten or more times. The V and J genes are TRBV5-1 and TRBJ2-1; unclear D gene. Germline lookup yields CDR1 SGHRS and CDR2 YFSETQ. This CDR3 region has 16 residues. V was shortened by 0 bases and J by 2 bases, with 12 bases between the two germline ends. The CDR3 spells CASSLDSRPTYNEQFF. DNA of the CDR3: TGCGCCAGCAGCTTGGATAGCAGACCGACCTACAATGAGCAGTTCTTC.

This clonotype was seen at least ten times. This chain's CDR3 is CASSHATPGTSGSHTGELFF. CDR3 bases: TGCGCCAGCAGCCATGCGACGCCAGGGACTAGCGGGAGTCACACCGGGGAGCTGTTTTTT. The chain employs TRBV4-1 and TRBJ2-2, with TRBD2 matching over 14 bases. Germline V gene sequence: CDR1 MGHRA, CDR2 YSYEKL. The V and J ends lost 3 bases and 3 bases, in that order; junction bases with no gene match: 12. This CDR3 spans 20 amino acids.

This chain uses TRBV5-1 with TRBJ1-2, with D hard to call. This CDR3 spans 11 amino acids. Trimming took off 6 bases at V and 6 bases at J, with 9 bases between the two ends. CDR1 is SGHRS, CDR2 YFSETQ, per germline. The CDR3 sequence is CASKRDHGYTF. In nucleotides, the CDR3 is TGCGCCAGCAAGAGGGATCATGGCTACACCTTC.

V gene TRBV5-1 combines with J gene TRBJ2-5, with 8 bases matching TRBD1. This CDR3 is 15 amino acids long. From germline, CDR1 is SGHRS and CDR2 YFSETQ. V gave up 0 bases and J gave up 5 bases; unmatched junction bases: 6. The CDR3, as DNA: TGCGCCAGCAGCTTGGCTCCAGGGGGCCTGGAGACCCAGTACTTC. This translates into CASSLAPGGLETQYF.

This clonotype was seen more than once but under ten times. The gene calls are TRBV5-1 and TRBJ2-7; TRBD1 aligns across 7 bases. Germline V gives CDR1 SGHRS, CDR2 YFSETQ. CDR3 size: 15 residues. Trimming removed 7 bases from V and 3 bases from J; junction bases left unmatched: 13. CDR3 amino acids: CASGSSPGQNYEQYF. CDR3 in DNA: TGCGCCAGCGGATCCTCTCCGGGACAGAACTACGAGCAGTACTTC. The full variable domain, with the rest looked up from reference TRBV5-1 and TRBJ2-7, is KAGVTQTPRYLIKTRGQQVTLSCSPISGHRSVSWYQQTPGQGLQFLFEYFSETQRNKGNFPGRFSGRQFSNSRSEMNVSTLELGDSALYLCASGSSPGQNYEQYFGPGTRLTVT.

The genes are TRBV29-1 and TRBJ2-7, with 9 nucleotides matching TRBD1. CDR1 is SQVTM, CDR2 ANQGSEA, per germline. The V segment lost 7 bases and the J segment 5 bases; nucleotides outside the gene matches: 6. The CDR3 is 12 amino acids. CDR3 DNA: TGCAGCGCAGGACAGGGGTTCAACGAGCAGTACTTC. Its translation is CSAGQGFNEQYF.

The V call is TRBV10-3, the J call TRBJ2-5; the D is unclear. This CDR3 has 17 residues. Per the germline V gene, CDR1 is ENHRY and CDR2 is SYGVKD. V was clipped by 0 bases and J by 4 bases, with 18 bases between them. CDR3 coding DNA: TGTGCCATCAGTGAGTCTCCCTCCGGACGCCTGTCAGAGACCCAGTACTTC. Encoded protein: CAISESPSGRLSETQYF.

The chain links TRBV12-3 or TRBV12-4 to TRBJ2-5; possible D gene TRBD1, 7 bases. V was pared by 4 bases and J by 4 bases, with 19 bases between. The CDR3 has 16 amino acids. CDR3 nucleotides: TGTGCCAGCAGTTCTTCTTCGACAGGGAGGAGAGAGACCCAGTACTTC. Translated: CASSSSSTGRRETQYF.

At least ten counts were recorded for this clonotype. The V gene is TRBV10-3, the J gene TRBJ1-1; D not certain. Trimming cost V 6 bases and J 4 bases, with 18 bases left between them. CDR1 is ENHRY and CDR2 is SYGVKD in the germline V gene. This CDR3 region has 15 residues. The CDR3 spells CAIRDGIVGGTEAFF. Written as DNA, the CDR3 is TGTGCCATCAGAGACGGTATCGTCGGTGGCACTGAAGCTTTCTTT.

In its sample, this clonotype was seen many times. The chain combines TRBV6-1 with TRBJ2-5, with 7 nucleotides matching TRBD2. The germline V gene encodes CDR1 MNHNS and CDR2 SASEGT. V was clipped by 7 bases and J by 3 bases; unmatched bases: 8. The CDR3 is 14 amino acids. DNA of the CDR3: TGTGCCAGCACCTCCCCGGGGGGTGAAGAGACCCAGTACTTC. Protein: CASTSPGGEETQYF.

This clonotype was detected many times. CDR3: CASSLGREGYTF. In nucleotides, the CDR3 is TGTGCCAGCAGTTTGGGCCGAGAGGGCTACACCTTC. The rearrangement uses TRBV12-3 or TRBV12-4 and TRBJ1-2; D is undetermined. The CDR3 spans 12 residues. Trimming pared 3 bases from V and 8 bases from J, leaving 10 bases between.

This clonotype was detected ten times or more. The CDR3 region is CASSGQAENTEAFF. Here the CDR3 DNA reads TGTGCCAGCAGCGGCCAGGCAGAGAACACTGAAGCTTTCTTT. V gene TRBV9 combines with J gene TRBJ1-1; D is undetermined. Trimming left V 3 bases short and J 1 base short, with 10 bases between. The CDR3 length is 14 residues. Germline-derived CDR1 and CDR2 are SGDLS and YYNGEE.

V usage is TRBV20-1 and J usage is TRBJ2-6; D is possibly TRBD2 (6 bases). The CDR3 loop spans 18 amino acids. V lost 1 base to trimming and J lost 0 bases, with 16 bases between them. Germline values: CDR1 DFQATT, CDR2 SNEGSKA (reference sequence). The CDR3 sequence is CSARVDSGSLSGANVLTF. CDR3 in DNA: TGCAGTGCTAGAGTTGATAGCGGAAGCCTCTCTGGGGCCAACGTCCTGACTTTC.

The rearrangement uses TRBV29-1 and TRBJ2-1; 8 bases line up with TRBD2. With V trimmed by 6 bases and J by 9 bases, 10 bases remained unmatched. The germline gives CDR1 SQVTM, CDR2 ANQGSEA. The CDR3 sequence is 13 residues long. Here the CDR3 reads CSVGRASESEQFF. The CDR3 DNA follows: TGCAGCGTCGGGAGGGCTAGCGAGAGTGAGCAGTTCTTC.

The chain uses TRBV7-2 and TRBJ1-2; maybe TRBD1 (5 bases). Germline CDR1 is SGHTA and CDR2 is FQGNSA. The V and J ends lost 3 bases and 0 bases respectively, with 14 bases between them. The CDR3 extends over 16 amino acids. The CDR3 reads CASSFGGARANYGYTF. The CDR3, as DNA: TGTGCCAGCAGCTTCGGTGGGGCCCGTGCTAACTATGGCTACACCTTC.

The CDR3 DNA follows: TGTGCCAGCAGCCTCTTAGCGGGAGGAGGCACAGATACGCAGTATTTT. Translation gives CASSLLAGGGTDTQYF. The chain recombines TRBV4-2 with TRBJ2-3, with 10 nucleotides matching TRBD2. The CDR3 consists of 16 residues. The trim removed 4 bases at V and 1 base at J, leaving 5 bases unmatched. CDR1 is LGHNA, CDR2 YNFKEQ, per germline.

The genes are TRBV20-1 and TRBJ1-1, with D possibly being TRBD1 (6 bases). The germline gives CDR1 DFQATT, CDR2 SNEGSKA (reference sequence). V lost 0 bases to trimming and J lost 5 bases, with 16 bases between them. This CDR3 comprises 15 residues. CDR3 sequence: CSARDRSGGWTEAFF. Here the CDR3 DNA reads TGCAGTGCTAGAGACCGCTCGGGGGGCTGGACTGAAGCTTTCTTT.

This clonotype was detected many times. The rearrangement joins TRBV10-3 to TRBJ2-7; D is possibly TRBD1 (5 bases). The CDR3 is made up of 15 amino acids. Germline lookup yields CDR1 ENHRY and CDR2 SYGVKD. V was shortened by 6 bases and J by 7 bases, with 22 bases between the two germline ends. CDR3 sequence reads: CAISLQGGVNGEQYF. CDR3 in DNA: TGTGCCATCAGCCTCCAGGGTGGGGTTAATGGGGAGCAGTACTTC.